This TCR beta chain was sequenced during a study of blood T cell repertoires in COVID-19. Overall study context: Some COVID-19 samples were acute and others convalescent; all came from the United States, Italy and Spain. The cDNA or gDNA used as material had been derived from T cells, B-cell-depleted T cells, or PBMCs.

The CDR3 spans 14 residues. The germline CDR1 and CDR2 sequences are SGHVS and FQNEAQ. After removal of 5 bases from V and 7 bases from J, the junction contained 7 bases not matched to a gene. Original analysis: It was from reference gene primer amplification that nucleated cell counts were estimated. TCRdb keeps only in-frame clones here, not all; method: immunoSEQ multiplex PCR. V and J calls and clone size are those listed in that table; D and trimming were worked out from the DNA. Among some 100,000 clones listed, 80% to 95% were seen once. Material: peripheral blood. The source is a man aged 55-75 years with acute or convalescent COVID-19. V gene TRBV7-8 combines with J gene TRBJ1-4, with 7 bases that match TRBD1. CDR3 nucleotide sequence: TGTGCCAGCAGCCACCGGGACAGAGGTGAAAAACTGTTTTTT. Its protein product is CASSHRDRGEKLFF. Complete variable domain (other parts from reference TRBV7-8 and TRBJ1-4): GAGVSQSPRYKVAKRGQDVALRCDPISGHVSLFWYQQALGQGPEFLTYFQNEAQLDKSGLPSDRFFAERPEGSVSTLKIQRTQQEDSAVYLCASSHRDRGEKLFFGSGTQLSVL.